This T cell receptor (beta chain) originates from a study of OX40 agonist ivuxolimab in advanced cancers. TCRdb's copy holds only in-frame clones and misses some; the assay was immunoSEQ multiplex PCR. The profile covers tens of thousands of clones, with approximately 85% appearing a single time and about 4% taken by the ten largest. Trimming took off 1 base at V and 6 bases at J, with 8 bases between the two ends. This CDR3 has 12 residues. Per germline, CDR1 SGHRS and CDR2 YFSETQ. The source was CD4+ or CD8+ T cells sorted from blood, collected in a trial of the OX40 agonist ivuxolimab. The sequence was collected from an adult with an advanced solid tumor such as melanoma, head and neck, liver or kidney cancer. The genes are TRBV5-1 and TRBJ2-7; D is uncertain. CDR3 sequence (DNA): TGCGCCAGCAGCTTGAATGGTGGCGAGCAGTACTTC. Translated: CASSLNGGEQYF.